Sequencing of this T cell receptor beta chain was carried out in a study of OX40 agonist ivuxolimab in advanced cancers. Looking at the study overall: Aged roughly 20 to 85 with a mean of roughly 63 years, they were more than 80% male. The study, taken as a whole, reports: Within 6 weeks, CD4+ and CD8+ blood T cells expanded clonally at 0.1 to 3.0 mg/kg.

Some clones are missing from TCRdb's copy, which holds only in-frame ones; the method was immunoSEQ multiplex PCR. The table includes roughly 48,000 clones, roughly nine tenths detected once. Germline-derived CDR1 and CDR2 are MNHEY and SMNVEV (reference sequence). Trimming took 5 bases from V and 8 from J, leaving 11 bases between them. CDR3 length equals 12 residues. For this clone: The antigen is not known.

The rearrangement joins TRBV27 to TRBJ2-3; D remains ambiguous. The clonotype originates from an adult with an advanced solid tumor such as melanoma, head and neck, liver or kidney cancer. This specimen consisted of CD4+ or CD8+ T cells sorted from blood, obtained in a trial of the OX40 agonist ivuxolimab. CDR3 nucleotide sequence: TGTGCCAGCAGTACCCTCCTGGGTACGCAGTATTTT. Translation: CASSTLLGTQYF.